The rows below give T cell receptor beta chains drawn from one sample of a study of vaccination effects on CD4 cells after COVID-19. These receptors' antigens are unknown. Some clones are missing from TCRdb's copy, which holds only in-frame ones; the method was immunoSEQ multiplex PCR. This table has over 50,000 clones, roughly 73% appearing once. Sequencing used CD4+ T cells from PBMCs cultured with HCoV-229E spike peptides, obtained after COVID-19 vaccination. All receptors derive from a human donor who received a COVID-19 vaccine. Each CDR3 is given with its conserved first and last residue. The order of the fields is V gene, CDR3 protein.

TRBV4-3	CASSLRAGAPVSSGNTIYF
TRBV7-2	CASSLNFGGGQETQYF
TRBV4-3	CASSQDVPNTGELFF
TRBV6-4	CASSPGAYTEAFF
TRBV21-1	CASSKAGPVAFF
TRBV9	CASSPDTSLGQYF
TRBV5-1	CASRNREMNTEAFF
TRBV7-9	CASSLREESSYGYTF
TRBV7-8	CASSLAGTGTNYGYTF
TRBV9	CASSVRQGPPLHF
TRBV30	CAWSSGKAREAFF
TRBV7-2	CASSPGTDQPQHF
TRBV4-3	CASSQDLVRGLDNTGELFF
TRBV5-1	CASSFGQQETQYF
TRBV6-5	CASTGQGFYNEQFF
TRBV30	CAWKRADTRNTEAFF
TRBV2	CASSERGQGNYGYTF
TRBV18	CASSSFSRTDTQYF
TRBV20-1	CSASRTGRSGNTIYF
TRBV9	CASSVGGGGGTGELFF
TRBV7-9	CASSLGTGQETQYF
TRBV12-3/TRBV12-4	CASRSGYTEAFF
TRBV2	CASSEGEGLAGAHTGELFF
TRBV5-1	CASSLGPPGAYNEQFF
TRBV5-6	CASTKAGDLSNYGYTF
TRBV29-1	CSVALVGPRYGYTF
TRBV6-6	CASSYSFRSNQPQHF
TRBV19	CASREGQDNQPQHF
TRBV6-2/TRBV6-3	CASRPPGDRVDQPQHF
TRBV7-8	CASSLMGGVQPQHF
TRBV6-5	CASSYGGDGNTIYF
TRBV27	CASSRTSTDTQYF
TRBV18	CASSLSTDTDTQYF
TRBV5-6	CASSLDTGSGEKLFF
TRBV28	CASSLHRGSGNTIYF
TRBV7-8	CASSLAGRESKNIQYF
TRBV18	CASSPIVENGYTF
TRBV18	CASSPGTSGGRSTQYF
TRBV6-5	CASSPDRGPRSPLHF
TRBV2	CASSVTRDQPQHF
TRBV11-2	CASSWLAGGYNEQFF
TRBV18	CASSPRQGGNGYTF
TRBV10-1	CASRERGGSYNEQFF
TRBV28	CAIAGSGQPQHF
TRBV9	CASSVVGAAGEYNEQFF
TRBV18	CASSSGQIFNYGYTF
TRBV3-1/TRBV3-2	CASSQFVGGDQETQYF
TRBV5-1	CASSLVGQTVFNTQYF
TRBV18	CASSPFAERETGELFF
TRBV6-5	CASSYSLASVRDTQYF
TRBV7-2	CASGGVGETQYF
TRBV10-1	CASSAGAGELFF
TRBV3-1/TRBV3-2	CASSQNRGLGSPLHF